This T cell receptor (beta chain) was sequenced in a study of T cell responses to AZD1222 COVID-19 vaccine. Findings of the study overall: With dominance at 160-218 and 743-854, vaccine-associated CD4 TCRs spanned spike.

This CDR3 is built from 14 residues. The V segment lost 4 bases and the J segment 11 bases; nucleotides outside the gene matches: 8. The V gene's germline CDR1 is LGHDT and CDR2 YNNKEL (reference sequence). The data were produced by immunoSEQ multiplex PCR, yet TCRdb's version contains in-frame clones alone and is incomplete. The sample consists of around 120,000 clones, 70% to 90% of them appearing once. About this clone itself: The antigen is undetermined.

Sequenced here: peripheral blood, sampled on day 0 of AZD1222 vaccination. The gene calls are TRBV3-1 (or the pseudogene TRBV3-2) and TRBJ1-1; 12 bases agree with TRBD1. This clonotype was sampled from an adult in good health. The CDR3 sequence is CASSRGQGAHGAFF. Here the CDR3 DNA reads TGTGCCAGCAGCCGGGGACAGGGGGCGCATGGGGCTTTCTTT.